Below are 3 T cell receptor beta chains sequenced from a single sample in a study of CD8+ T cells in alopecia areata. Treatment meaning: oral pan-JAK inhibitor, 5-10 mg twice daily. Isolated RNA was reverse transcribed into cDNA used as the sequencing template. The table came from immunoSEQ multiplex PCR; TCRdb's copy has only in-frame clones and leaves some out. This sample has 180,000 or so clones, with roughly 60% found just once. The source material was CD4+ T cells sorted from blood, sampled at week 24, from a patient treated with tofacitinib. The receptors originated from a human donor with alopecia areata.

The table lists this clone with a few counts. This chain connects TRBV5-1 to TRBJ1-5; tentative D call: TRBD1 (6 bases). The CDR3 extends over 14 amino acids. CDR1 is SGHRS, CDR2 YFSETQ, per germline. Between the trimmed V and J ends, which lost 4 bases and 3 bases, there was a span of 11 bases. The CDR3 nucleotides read TGCGCCAGCAGCCTGGGACATGACAATCAGCCCCAGCATTTT. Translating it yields CASSLGHDNQPQHF.

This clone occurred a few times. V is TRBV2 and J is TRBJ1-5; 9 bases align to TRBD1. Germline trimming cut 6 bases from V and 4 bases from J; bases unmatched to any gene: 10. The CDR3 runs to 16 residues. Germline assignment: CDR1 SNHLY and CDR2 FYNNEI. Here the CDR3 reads CASRAHRGPGNQPQHF. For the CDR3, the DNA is TGTGCCAGCAGAGCGCACAGGGGGCCCGGAAATCAGCCCCAGCATTTT.

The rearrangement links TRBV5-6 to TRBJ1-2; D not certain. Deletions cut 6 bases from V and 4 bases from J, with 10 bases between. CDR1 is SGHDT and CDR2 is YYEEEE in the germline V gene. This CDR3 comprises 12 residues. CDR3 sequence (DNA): TGTGCCAGCAACCGGAACGGCTATGGCTACACCTTC. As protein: CASNRNGYGYTF. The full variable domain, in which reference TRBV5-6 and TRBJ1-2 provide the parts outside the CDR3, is DAGVTQSPTHLIKTRGQQVTLRCSPKSGHDTVSWYQQALGQGPQFIFQYYEEEERQRGNFPDRFSGHQFPNYSSELNVNALLLGDSALYLCASNRNGYGYTFGSGTRLTVV.